This TCR beta chain was documented in a study of immune characteristics of hereditary and idiopathic chronic pancreatitis. Findings of the study overall: Patients with more severe chronic pancreatitis had more productive TCR rearrangements.

This clone qualifies as medium-sized. Its antigen is as yet unknown. Sequencing used immunoSEQ multiplex PCR; TCRdb keeps in-frame clones, though not all of them. The sample records about 14,000 clones, around 67% being singletons. Total pancreatectomy with islet autotransplantation was the source of the chronic pancreatitis pancreas tissue. Patients with known diabetes were not included. CDR3 length equals 16 residues. Germline V gene sequence: CDR1 MNHNS, CDR2 SASEGT. V lost 4 bases to trimming and J lost 7 bases; unmatched junction nucleotides: 8. The rearrangement links TRBV6-1 to TRBJ2-1, with TRBD2 matching over 12 bases. The TCR originated in a human donor with chronic pancreatitis. Sequenced material: pancreas tissue with hereditary chronic pancreatitis. CDR3 bases: TGTGCCAGCAGTGGGGGGGCTAGCGGGAGGGATAATGAGCAGTTCTTC. This gives the protein CASSGGASGRDNEQFF.